The T cell receptor beta chain described here comes from a study of radiotherapy plus CTLA-4 blockade in lung cancer. Overall study: Of all patients, approximately 19% responded objectively and roughly 31% showed disease control. General study results and limits: Early shifts in blood T cell clones, with interferon-beta, reportedly predicted response best. Subsequent to radiotherapy plus ipilimumab, tumor-derived TCR clones underwent expansion in blood.

Enrolled patients, whose metastatic non-small-cell lung cancer was chemo-refractory, received focal radiation plus CTLA-4 blockade with ipilimumab. Sequencing used immunoSEQ multiplex PCR; TCRdb keeps in-frame clones, though not all of them. The table lists about 28,000 clones, over 60% of them singletons. This clone is a singleton in its sample. The antigen is undetermined. Germline CDR1 is MDHEN and CDR2 is SYDVKM. J was trimmed by 0 bases and V by 6 bases; bases with no gene match: 10. The CDR3 totals 19 residues. This sequence joins TRBV28 and TRBJ2-1, with TRBD2 identical over 14 bases. The sequences come from peripheral blood, collected from a patient treated with radiotherapy plus ipilimumab. This sequence originates from a human donor with non-small cell lung cancer that progressed on radiotherapy plus ipilimumab. The CDR3 reads CASSLGLAGASSSYNEQFF. DNA of the CDR3: TGTGCCAGCAGCCTGGGACTAGCGGGAGCTTCGAGCTCCTACAATGAGCAGTTCTTC.